This is a list of T cell receptor beta chains from one sample in a study of blood T cell repertoires in COVID-19. Libraries were prepared by immunoSEQ multiplex PCR; TCRdb keeps only in-frame clonotypes and omits some of them. Among roughly 240,000 clones, roughly four fifths were seen once, and the ten largest hold 4.7%. Sequences were obtained from peripheral blood. These receptors came from a woman in her 70s with acute or convalescent COVID-19. CDR3s include the opening cysteine and the closing phenylalanine or tryptophan. The D gene is left open where the match is weak. Clone size, where shown, is once, few, many, or a class for clones that have expanded.

-,-,TRBV3-1/TRBV3-2,TRBJ2-7,CASSQFYGTYEQYF,TGTGCCAGCAGCCAATTCTACGGGACCTACGAGCAGTACTTC
TRBD1,-,TRBV10-1,TRBJ1-1,CASREGTANTEAFF,TGCGCCAGCAGAGAAGGGACAGCGAACACTGAAGCTTTCTTT
TRBD2,-,TRBV7-2,TRBJ2-3,CASSFVLTSLSPDTQYF,TGTGCCAGCAGCTTCGTTCTGACTAGCTTGTCCCCAGATACGCAGTATTTT
-,-,TRBV7-9,TRBJ2-6,CASSNWLNSGANVLTF,TGTGCCAGCAGCAACTGGTTGAACTCTGGGGCCAACGTCCTGACTTTC
-,-,TRBV19,TRBJ2-1,CASSMGSGSYNEQFF,TGTGCCAGTAGTATGGGTAGCGGCTCCTACAATGAGCAGTTCTTC
-,-,TRBV28,TRBJ1-3,CASSLLRGGLGYTIYF,TGTGCCAGCAGTTTATTACGGGGGGGCCTAGGATACACCATATATTTT
-,-,TRBV7-8,TRBJ1-6,CASSLTGNNSPLHF,TGTGCCAGCAGCTTGACAGGAAATAATTCACCCCTCCACTTT
TRBD1,once,TRBV7-2,TRBJ1-2,CASSPREGQRFYGYTF,TGTGCCAGCAGCCCCCGGGAGGGACAGAGGTTCTATGGCTACACCTTC
TRBD1,-,TRBV5-1,TRBJ1-3,CASSSRDRGSGNTIYF,TGCGCCAGCAGCTCCCGGGACAGAGGCTCTGGAAACACCATATATTTT
TRBD2,-,TRBV3-1/TRBV3-2,TRBJ2-3,CASSPEAGGTTDTQYF,TGTGCCAGCAGCCCGGAAGCGGGGGGAACCACAGATACGCAGTATTTT
TRBD2,-,TRBV27,TRBJ2-7,CASRTSGGYEQYF,TGTGCCAGCAGGACTAGCGGGGGCTACGAGCAGTACTTC
TRBD2,-,TRBV5-1,TRBJ2-5,CASSSPSSGGGQETQYF,TGCGCCAGCAGCTCCCCCTCTAGCGGGGGGGGTCAAGAGACCCAGTACTTC
TRBD1,-,TRBV3-1/TRBV3-2,TRBJ1-6,CASSPDRGLSLHF,TGTGCCAGCAGCCCTGACAGGGGGCTTTCCCTCCACTTT
TRBD2,-,TRBV9,TRBJ2-1,CASSVDIAGGWEQFF,TGTGCCAGCAGCGTAGATATAGCGGGGGGATGGGAGCAGTTCTTC
TRBD2,-,TRBV5-1,TRBJ2-5,CASSPAGREETQYF,TGCGCCAGCAGCCCCGCCGGGAGGGAGGAGACCCAGTACTTC
-,-,TRBV15,TRBJ1-4,CATSRVRGINEKLFF,TGTGCCACCAGCAGAGTACGAGGAATTAATGAAAAACTGTTTTTT
-,few,TRBV6-5,TRBJ1-1,CASSYGWGRGTEAFF,TGTGCCAGCAGTTACGGGTGGGGGCGAGGGACTGAAGCTTTCTTT
TRBD1,-,TRBV27,TRBJ1-2,CASSYRPGGQQTYGYTF,TGTGCCAGCAGTTACCGCCCTGGGGGACAGCAAACTTATGGCTACACCTTC
-,-,TRBV11-2,TRBJ2-7,CASSRTGGYEQYF,TGTGCCAGCAGCCGGACTGGAGGCTACGAGCAGTACTTC
-,once,TRBV5-4,TRBJ1-5,CASSLDGGGNQPQHF,TGTGCCAGCAGCTTGGACGGAGGAGGGAATCAGCCCCAGCATTTT
-,-,TRBV7-2,TRBJ2-2,CASSPSRADSGELFF,TGTGCCAGCAGCCCCTCCCGCGCGGACAGTGGGGAGCTGTTTTTT
TRBD1,-,TRBV7-2,TRBJ2-5,CASSLDRGETQYF,TGTGCCAGCAGCTTAGACAGGGGAGAGACCCAGTACTTC
TRBD1,-,TRBV28,TRBJ2-7,CASSSGQGDEQYF,TGTGCCAGCAGTTCGGGACAGGGGGACGAGCAGTACTTC
TRBD2,-,TRBV2,TRBJ2-5,CASRGLVQETQYF,TGTGCCAGCAGGGGACTAGTACAAGAGACCCAGTACTTC
TRBD2,-,TRBV27,TRBJ2-2,CASSSYLSGSRTGELFF,TGTGCCAGCAGTTCCTATCTTAGCGGGTCTCGAACCGGGGAGCTGTTTTTT
TRBD2,few,TRBV7-2,TRBJ2-1,CASRHSGGTSGGEQFF,TGTGCCAGCAGGCATTCAGGAGGGACTAGCGGGGGGGAGCAGTTCTTC
-,-,TRBV6-5,TRBJ1-5,CASSYTGSSNQPQHF,TGTGCCAGCAGTTACACGGGGTCTAGCAATCAGCCCCAGCATTTT
-,-,TRBV7-9,TRBJ1-6,CASTSNSFNSPLHF,TGTGCCAGCACCTCAAACAGTTTTAATTCACCCCTCCACTTT
-,many,TRBV7-8,TRBJ1-3,CASSFSGPYSGNTIYF,TGTGCCAGCAGCTTCTCTGGGCCCTACTCTGGAAACACCATATATTTT
-,-,TRBV19,TRBJ1-3,CASSPPAGTGNTIYF,TGTGCCAGTAGTCCGCCGGCAGGGACTGGAAACACCATATATTTT
-,-,TRBV6-4,TRBJ2-1,CASSEISGVAQFF,TGTGCCAGCAGTGAAATCTCAGGGGTTGCGCAGTTCTTC
TRBD1,-,TRBV27,TRBJ1-2,CASRTGAMGGYTF,TGTGCCAGCAGAACAGGGGCAATGGGTGGCTACACCTTC
-,-,TRBV19,TRBJ1-5,CASSTPRSASNQPQHF,TGTGCCAGTAGTACTCCAAGGAGTGCGTCAAATCAGCCCCAGCATTTT
TRBD2,-,TRBV4-2,TRBJ2-1,CASSLEGWRGVRNEQFF,TGTGCCAGCAGCCTGGAGGGCTGGCGGGGGGTTAGAAATGAGCAGTTCTTC
TRBD1,-,TRBV19,TRBJ1-1,CASSEQGLNTEAFF,TGTGCCAGTAGCGAACAGGGGTTGAACACTGAAGCTTTCTTT
-,once,TRBV28,TRBJ1-1,CASSLSLAAGDTEAFF,TGTGCCAGCAGTTTATCATTAGCGGCGGGAGACACTGAAGCTTTCTTT
-,-,TRBV19,TRBJ2-2,CASSERTAMNTGELFF,TGTGCCAGTAGTGAACGGACAGCTATGAACACCGGGGAGCTGTTTTTT
-,-,TRBV30,TRBJ1-5,CAWSVLRGQPQHF,TGTGCCTGGAGTGTACTAAGGGGTCAGCCCCAGCATTTT
-,-,TRBV6-1,TRBJ1-5,CASSESGPYSNQPQHF,TGTGCCAGCAGTGAAAGTGGGCCCTATAGCAATCAGCCCCAGCATTTT
TRBD1,few,TRBV5-1,TRBJ1-2,CASSPTPGGVGYTF,TGCGCCAGCAGCCCAACCCCAGGGGGCGTTGGCTACACCTTC
-,-,TRBV5-1,TRBJ1-2,CASSLTGTLNYGYTF,TGCGCCAGCAGCTTAACCGGGACTCTTAACTATGGCTACACCTTC
-,-,TRBV9,TRBJ2-5,CASSVAFQETQYF,TGTGCCAGCAGCGTGGCCTTCCAAGAGACCCAGTACTTC
TRBD2,-,TRBV2,TRBJ2-5,CASSLGLGETQYF,TGTGCCAGCAGTCTTGGACTAGGAGAGACCCAGTACTTC
-,-,TRBV15,TRBJ2-1,CATSKTTGIYNEQFF,TGTGCCACCAGCAAAACTACAGGGATATACAATGAGCAGTTCTTC
TRBD2,-,TRBV24-1,TRBJ2-7,CATSDSAGEGWYEQYF,TGTGCCACCAGTGATTCCGCGGGGGAGGGGTGGTACGAGCAGTACTTC
-,-,TRBV3-1/TRBV3-2,TRBJ2-6,CASSQRAGANVLTF,TGTGCCAGCAGCCAGAGGGCTGGGGCCAACGTCCTGACTTTC
-,-,TRBV11-2,TRBJ2-7,CASSLDRYEQYF,TGTGCCAGCAGCTTAGATCGCTACGAGCAGTACTTC
TRBD1,-,TRBV3-1/TRBV3-2,TRBJ2-7,CASSQVGQGNYEQYF,TGTGCCAGCAGCCAAGTAGGACAGGGGAACTACGAGCAGTACTTC
-,-,TRBV4-2,TRBJ1-2,CASSQDLLQSYGYTF,TGTGCCAGCAGCCAAGATCTGCTGCAGTCCTATGGCTACACCTTC
TRBD1,once,TRBV18,TRBJ1-2,CASSRTGVDRGYGYTF,TGTGCCAGCTCACGAACAGGGGTCGATCGGGGCTATGGCTACACCTTC
TRBD1,-,TRBV5-4,TRBJ1-4,CASSSAGGQINEKLFF,TGTGCCAGCAGCTCAGCGGGGGGACAGATTAATGAAAAACTGTTTTTT
-,-,TRBV28,TRBJ2-2,CASSLTGGAPGELFF,TGTGCCAGCAGTTTAACGGGGGGCGCACCCGGGGAGCTGTTTTTT
-,once,TRBV3-1/TRBV3-2,TRBJ2-1,CASSHLMGADEQFF,TGTGCCAGCAGCCACCTAATGGGGGCCGATGAGCAGTTCTTC
-,-,TRBV19,TRBJ1-1,CASSITGGRTEAFF,TGTGCCAGTAGTATAACGGGGGGGCGCACTGAAGCTTTCTTT
TRBD1,-,TRBV16,TRBJ1-1,CASSPNRGPEAFF,TGTGCCAGCAGCCCAAACAGGGGTCCCGAAGCTTTCTTT
TRBD2,-,TRBV28,TRBJ2-5,CASSLSGLAETQYF,TGTGCCAGCAGTTTATCGGGACTAGCGGAGACCCAGTACTTC
TRBD2,-,TRBV7-2,TRBJ2-1,CASSYGLAWNEQFF,TGTGCCAGCAGCTATGGACTAGCGTGGAATGAGCAGTTCTTC